This passage covers 10 T cell receptor beta chains from one sample sequenced in a study of identical twins. Each CDR3 protein is one row after TCRdb ran MiXCR on the 5' RACE reads. The table has 520,000 or so distinct CDR3 sequences, around 20% seen once. The data were also submitted as part of a second study, on T cells expressing NK-cell markers.

Sequencing was done on a sample of CD4+ T cells sorted from blood. These receptors came from a woman in her late teens or twenties in good health.

For the CDR3, the DNA is TGTGCCAGCAGCCCCAAGACTATGACCTCCTACGAGCAGTACTTC. This sequence encodes CASSPKTMTSYEQYF. The chain joins TRBV7-2 to TRBJ2-7, with a tentative D call TRBD2 (5 bases). CDR3 size: 15 residues. V gave up 5 bases and J gave up 0 bases, with 14 bases separating them. CDR1 is SGHTA, CDR2 FQGNSA, per germline.

This clonotype was detected ten times or more. V is TRBV10-3 and J is TRBJ1-1; D is unclear. The germline V gene encodes CDR1 ENHRY and CDR2 SYGVKD. This CDR3 has 14 residues. V was pared by 6 bases and J by 0 bases, with 11 bases between. The CDR3 DNA sequence: TGTGCCATCAGGAAGGAACTAATGAACACTGAAGCTTTCTTT. Translation gives CAIRKELMNTEAFF.

This clonotype appeared a few times. The chain employs TRBV5-1 and TRBJ2-2, with D possibly being TRBD2 (5 bases). This CDR3 is 14 amino acids long. The germline V gene encodes CDR1 SGHRS and CDR2 YFSETQ. Deletions cut 2 bases from V and 4 bases from J, with 9 bases between. The CDR3 DNA sequence: TGCGCCAGCAGCTTTGGAGGAAGCACCGGGGAGCTGTTTTTT. It specifies CASSFGGSTGELFF.

This clonotype has only a few counts. V gene TRBV5-1 combines with J gene TRBJ2-1; 8 bases match TRBD2. The CDR3 loop spans 16 amino acids. J lost 10 bases, V lost 4 bases, and 16 bases had no gene match. Germline CDR1 and CDR2: SGHRS and YFSETQ. CDR3 sequence (DNA): TGCGCCAGCAGCCGAGGCCTCGCGGGGGGCCCGCGGGAGCAGTTCTTC. This sequence encodes CASSRGLAGGPREQFF. The full variable domain, completed using reference TRBV5-1 and TRBJ2-1, is KAGVTQTPRYLIKTRGQQVTLSCSPISGHRSVSWYQQTPGQGLQFLFEYFSETQRNKGNFPGRFSGRQFSNSRSEMNVSTLELGDSALYLCASSRGLAGGPREQFFGPGTRLTVL.

This clonotype appeared a few times. The chain combines TRBV6-1 with TRBJ1-5; D unclear. The ends were cut back, 1 base at V and 7 bases at J, with 8 bases in the middle. Germline V gene lookup returns CDR1 MNHNS and CDR2 SASEGT. The CDR3 totals 13 residues. The CDR3 DNA reads as TGTGCCAGCAGTGAAGTAGGGCTGCAGCCCCAGCATTTT. Translated: CASSEVGLQPQHF.

The genes are TRBV5-8 and TRBJ2-7, with 8 bases fitting TRBD1. The CDR3 runs 15 residues. The germline gives CDR1 SGHTS, CDR2 YDEGEE. V shed 3 bases and J 2 bases; nucleotides not matched to a gene: 7. The CDR3 DNA sequence: TGTGCCAGCAGCTCCCGGACAGGGATTACCTACGAGCAGTACTTC. Encoded protein: CASSSRTGITYEQYF.

Only one count was recorded for this clonotype. This rearrangement joins TRBV5-1 to TRBJ2-1; no firm D call. Looked up from germline, CDR1 is SGHRS and CDR2 is YFSETQ. V lost 0 bases to trimming and J lost 1 base, with 8 bases between them. CDR3 length equals 15 residues. CDR3 in amino acids: CASSLVGVSYNEQFF. CDR3 DNA: TGCGCCAGCAGCTTGGTCGGAGTTTCCTACAATGAGCAGTTCTTC.

In its sample, this clonotype was seen a few times. The rearrangement joins TRBV20-1 to TRBJ2-3, with TRBD1 matching 9 bases. With V trimmed by 5 bases and J by 2 bases, 5 bases remained unmatched. Germline assignment: CDR1 DFQATT and CDR2 SNEGSKA (reference sequence). The CDR3 extends over 14 amino acids. The CDR3 loop is CSALRDRVTDTQYF. CDR3 nucleotides: TGCAGTGCTCTCCGGGACAGGGTCACAGATACGCAGTATTTT.

This clonotype was seen only once. This chain uses TRBV6-1 with TRBJ1-1; D gene uncertain. The germline V gene has CDR1 MNHNS and CDR2 SASEGT. This CDR3 is 13 amino acids long. The germline V and J ends were trimmed by 8 bases and 1 base, with 11 bases remaining between them. CDR3 amino acids: CASRGNKNTEAFF. The CDR3 DNA reads TGTGCCAGCCGAGGGAACAAGAACACTGAAGCTTTCTTT.

The chain uses TRBV15 and TRBJ2-1; 7 bases agree with TRBD2. Germline V lookup: CDR1 LNHNV, CDR2 YYDKDF (reference sequence). V shed 0 bases, J shed 6 bases, and the junction held 5 bases outside the gene matches. The CDR3 runs 15 residues. In DNA, the CDR3 is TGTGCCACCAGCAGAGATGTGGGAGGGATCAATGAGCAGTTCTTC. Its translation: CATSRDVGGINEQFF.